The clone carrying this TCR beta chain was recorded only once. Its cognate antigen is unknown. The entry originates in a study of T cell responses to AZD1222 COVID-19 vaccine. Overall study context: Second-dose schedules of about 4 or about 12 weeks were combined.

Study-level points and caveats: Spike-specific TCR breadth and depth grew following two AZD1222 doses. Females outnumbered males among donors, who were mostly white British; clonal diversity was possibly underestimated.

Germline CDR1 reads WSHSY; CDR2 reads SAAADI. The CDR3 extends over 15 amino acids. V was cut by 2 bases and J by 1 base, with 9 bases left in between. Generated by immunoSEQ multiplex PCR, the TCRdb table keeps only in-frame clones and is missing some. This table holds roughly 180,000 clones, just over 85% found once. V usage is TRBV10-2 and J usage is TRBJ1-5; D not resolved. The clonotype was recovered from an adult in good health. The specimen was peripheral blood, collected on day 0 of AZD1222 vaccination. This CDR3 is CASSELLGSNQPQHF. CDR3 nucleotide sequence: TGCGCCAGCAGTGAGCTATTGGGGAGCAATCAGCCCCAGCATTTT.